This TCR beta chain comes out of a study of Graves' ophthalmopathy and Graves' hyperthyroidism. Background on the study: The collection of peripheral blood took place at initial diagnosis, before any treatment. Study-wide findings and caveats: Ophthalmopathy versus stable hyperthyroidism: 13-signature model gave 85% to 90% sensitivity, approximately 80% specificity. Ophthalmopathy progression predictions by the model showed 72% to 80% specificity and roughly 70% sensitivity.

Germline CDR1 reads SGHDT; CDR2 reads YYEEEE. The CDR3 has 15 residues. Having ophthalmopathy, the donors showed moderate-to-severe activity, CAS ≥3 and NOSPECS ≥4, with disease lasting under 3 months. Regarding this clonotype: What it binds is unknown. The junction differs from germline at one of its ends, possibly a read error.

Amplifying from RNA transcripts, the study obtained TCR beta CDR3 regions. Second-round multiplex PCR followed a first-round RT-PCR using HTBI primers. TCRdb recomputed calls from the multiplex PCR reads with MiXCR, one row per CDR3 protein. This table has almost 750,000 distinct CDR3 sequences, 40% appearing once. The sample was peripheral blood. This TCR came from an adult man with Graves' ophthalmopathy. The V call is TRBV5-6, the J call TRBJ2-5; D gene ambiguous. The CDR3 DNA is TGTGCCAACAGCTTGCTACCGAGAGAGAAAGAGACCCAGTACTTC. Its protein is CANSLLPREKETQYF.